This T cell receptor beta chain appears in the sequencing data of a study of spatial heterogeneity in lung cancer. Study in general: Sequencing consistently turned up more beta-chain sequences than alpha-chain sequences.

Study conclusions and caveats: TCRs found ubiquitously expanded in tumor appeared in blood more at resection than at follow-up.

Sample time point: sample taken at primary tumor resection. Whole RNA from tumor, nontumor lung or frozen PBMC was sequenced unsorted. Donation came from around 77 patients with untreated early-stage non-small cell lung cancer. The library protocol tagged each TCR cDNA with a unique molecular identifier. MiXCR was run by TCRdb on the 5' RACE reads, yielding one entry per CDR3 protein. The sample has approximately 21,000 distinct CDR3 sequences, about 3% seen once. Trimming left V 5 bases short and J 0 bases short, with 9 bases between. CDR3 length: 14 residues. CDR1 is MDHEN and CDR2 is SYDVKM in the germline V gene. This clonotype was found many times. What it binds is not known.

Specimen: PBMCs, collected at surgery. V usage is TRBV28 and J usage is TRBJ2-3; possibly TRBD2 for D (6 bases). The source is a female donor with early-stage non-small cell lung cancer. The CDR3 loop is CASSPGGSTDTQYF. In DNA form, the CDR3 reads TGTGCCAGCAGTCCCGGGGGTAGCACAGATACGCAGTATTTT.